This TCR beta chain originates from a study of blood T cell repertoires in COVID-19. Background on the study: Sample material is recorded as cDNA or gDNA derived from T cells, B-cell-depleted T cells, or PBMCs.

Libraries were prepared by immunoSEQ multiplex PCR; TCRdb keeps only in-frame clonotypes and omits some of them. The sample lists roughly 78,000 clones, roughly 89% occurring once. The CDR3 contains 14 residues. Germline V gives CDR1 SNHLY, CDR2 FYNNEI. With 6 bases removed from V and 7 bases from J, the gap between germline ends came to 15 bases. Sequenced: peripheral blood. The receptor was isolated from a man aged 55 to 70 with acute or convalescent COVID-19. This chain uses TRBV2 with TRBJ2-2, with D possibly being TRBD2 (6 bases). This chain's CDR3 is CASRGWGENGELFF. The CDR3, as DNA: TGTGCCAGCAGGGGTTGGGGGGAGAACGGGGAGCTGTTTTTT. The full variable domain, in which reference TRBV2 and TRBJ2-2 provide the parts outside the CDR3, is EPEVTQTPSHQVTQMGQEVILRCVPISNHLYFYWYRQILGQKVEFLVSFYNNEISEKSEIFDDQFSVERPDGSNFTLKIRSTKLEDSAMYFCASRGWGENGELFFGEGSRLTVL.